Below, 9 T cell receptor beta chains from the same sample are listed, as sequenced in a study of blood T cell repertoires in COVID-19. Some clones are missing from TCRdb's copy, which holds only in-frame ones; the method was immunoSEQ multiplex PCR. The sample lists more than 200,000 clones; around nine tenths were seen once. Input material: PBMCs or T cells enriched from blood (not recorded which). The receptors were sampled from a woman aged 45 to 65 who had recovered from COVID-19.

In its sample, this clone was seen once. This chain uses TRBV18 with TRBJ2-7; D is ambiguous. The V gene lost 3 bases and the J gene lost 3 bases, with 15 bases spanning the gap. Per the germline V gene, CDR1 is KGHSH and CDR2 is LQKENI. This CDR3 is built from 15 residues. In DNA, the CDR3 is TGTGCCAGCTCACCTCTCCCGACGGGTAGCTACGAGCAGTACTTC. This translates into CASSPLPTGSYEQYF. Full variable domain (outside the CDR3, taken from reference TRBV18 and TRBJ2-7): NAGVMQNPRHLVRRRGQEARLRCSPMKGHSHVYWYRQLPEEGLKFMVYLQKENIIDESGMPKERFSAEFPKEGPSILRIQQVVRGDSAAYFCASSPLPTGSYEQYFGPGTRLTVT.

J is TRBJ2-7 and V is TRBV28; 7 nucleotides line up with TRBD2. After removal of 9 bases from V and 3 bases from J, the junction contained 23 bases not matched to a gene. The germline V gene encodes CDR1 MDHEN and CDR2 SYDVKM. The CDR3 is 18 residues long. For the CDR3, the DNA is TGTGCCAGTTTATCTCGTCAGGGCGGGGGTAGAAGGGGCTACGAGCAGTACTTC. Translating it yields CASLSRQGGGRRGYEQYF. The full variable domain, in which reference TRBV28 and TRBJ2-7 provide the parts outside the CDR3, is DVKVTQSSRYLVKRTGEKVFLECVQDMDHENMFWYRQDPGLGLRLIYFSYDVKMKEKGDIPEGYSVSREKKERFSLILESASTNQTSMYLCASLSRQGGGRRGYEQYFGPGTRLTVT.

The rearrangement uses TRBV3-1 (or the pseudogene TRBV3-2) and TRBJ2-1, with 12 bases lining up with TRBD1. Per the germline V gene, CDR1 is LGHDT and CDR2 is YNNKEL (reference sequence). Losses at the gene ends were 2 bases for V and 5 bases for J; bases not matched to a gene: 4. The CDR3 contains 16 residues. The CDR3 coding sequence is TGTGCCAGCAGCCAACCGGGACAGGGGGCGGACAATGAGCAGTTCTTC. This encodes CASSQPGQGADNEQFF.

The gene calls are TRBV27 and TRBJ2-1; 13 nucleotides align to TRBD2. Germline V lookup: CDR1 MNHEY, CDR2 SMNVEV (reference sequence). The trim removed 6 bases at V and 0 bases at J, leaving 5 bases unmatched. CDR3 size: 17 residues. CDR3 sequence: CASRDGTSGNSYNEQFF. As DNA, the CDR3 is TGTGCCAGCAGGGACGGGACTAGCGGGAACTCCTACAATGAGCAGTTCTTC.

This clone was counted a few times. The chain uses TRBV5-1 and TRBJ2-7; unclear D gene. The CDR3 contains 15 residues. V was clipped by 4 bases and J by 0 bases, with 14 bases between them. CDR1 is SGHRS, CDR2 YFSETQ, per germline. The CDR3: CASSTNAKSSYEQYF. DNA of the CDR3: TGCGCCAGCAGCACCAACGCGAAGAGCTCCTACGAGCAGTACTTC.

The V gene is TRBV6-1, the J gene TRBJ2-2; 7 positions agree with TRBD2. Germline assignment: CDR1 MNHNS and CDR2 SASEGT. CDR3 length: 17 residues. V shed 2 bases and J 6 bases; nucleotides not matched to a gene: 12. Here the CDR3 DNA reads TGTGCCAGCAGTGAACCGGGCGGGGGTTGGATACCCGGGGAGCTGTTTTTT. This encodes CASSEPGGGWIPGELFF.

The J gene is TRBJ1-4, the V gene TRBV28; TRBD1 matches 8 bases. Germline lookup yields CDR1 MDHEN and CDR2 SYDVKM. The CDR3 extends over 14 amino acids. V shed 6 bases, J shed 7 bases, and the junction held 7 bases outside the gene matches. CDR3 nucleotides: TGTGCCAGCAGCCACGGACAGGGAGGTGAAAAACTGTTTTTT. This encodes CASSHGQGGEKLFF.

J is TRBJ2-1 and V is TRBV15, with D possibly being TRBD2 (6 bases). The germline V and J ends were trimmed by 5 bases and 13 bases, with 18 bases remaining between them. The CDR3 has 13 residues. Per the germline V gene, CDR1 is LNHNV and CDR2 is YYDKDF (reference sequence). CDR3 residues: CATSGTQSLEQFF. The CDR3 bases are TGTGCCACCAGCGGGACTCAGAGTCTTGAACAGTTCTTC.

The chain has TRBV30 and TRBJ1-5, with a weak D call TRBD1 (5 bases). Germline values: CDR1 GTSNPN, CDR2 SVGIG (reference sequence). The CDR3 contains 13 residues. Deletions cut 0 bases from V and 3 bases from J, with 6 bases between. CDR3 loop: CAWSVGANQPQHF. CDR3 DNA: TGTGCCTGGAGTGTAGGGGCCAATCAGCCCCAGCATTTT.